Listed here are 10 T cell receptor beta chains from one sample, sequenced in a study of blood T cells in healthy people across ages. A J-beta primer mix and a sample-barcoded 5' primer were used in a second PCR of roughly 7 to 12 cycles. One entry per CDR3 protein, called by TCRdb with MiXCR from the 5' RACE reads. The sample lists 650,000 to 1,000,000 distinct CDR3 sequences, approximately 35% occurring once. Sequencing was performed on blood. These receptors originate from a man younger than 35 in good health.

Only one count was recorded for this clonotype. One junction end disagrees with the germline gene, perhaps due to a read error. The chain recombines TRBV5-4 with TRBJ2-2, with 7 bases fitting TRBD2. CDR1 is SGHNT and CDR2 is YYREEE in the germline V gene (reference sequence). This CDR3 spans 16 amino acids. The CDR3 DNA follows: TGTGCCAACAGCTGCGGACCGCTAGCGGACACCGGGGAGCTGTTTTTT. Its translation: CANSCGPLADTGELFF. Looking up the rest from reference TRBV5-4 and TRBJ2-2 gives the full variable domain: ETGVTQSPTHLIKTRGQQVTLRCSSQSGHNTVSWYQQALGQGPQFIFQYYREEENGRGNFPPRFSGLQFPNYSSELNVNALELDDSALYLCANSCGPLADTGELFFGEGSRLTVL.

The chain recombines TRBV24-1 with TRBJ2-1; D is perhaps TRBD2 (6 bases). The CDR3 runs 13 residues. Germline V gene lookup returns CDR1 KGHDR and CDR2 SFDVKD. V was pared by 8 bases and J by 7 bases, with 14 bases between. CDR3 in amino acids: CATNGGLGNEQFF. CDR3 bases: TGTGCCACCAACGGGGGTTTGGGGAATGAGCAGTTCTTC.

At least ten counts were recorded for this clonotype. The chain combines TRBV27 with TRBJ2-7; a possible D gene is TRBD1 (6 bases). The germline CDR1 and CDR2 sequences are MNHEY and SMNVEV (reference sequence). The length of the CDR3 is 14 residues. V dropped 10 bases and J dropped 2 bases, with 18 bases sitting between them. The CDR3 nucleotides read TGTGCCAAAGTGGCACCGGGACAAACCTACGAGCAGTACTTC. This gives the protein CAKVAPGQTYEQYF.

This clonotype was seen only a few times. The chain uses TRBV9 and TRBJ2-3; D gene unclear. The CDR3 covers 11 residues. CDR1 and CDR2 (germline): SGDLS, YYNGEE. V shed 7 bases and J shed 4 bases, with 7 bases lying between them. CDR3 coding DNA: TGTGCCAGCGGCCGTGCAGATACGCAGTATTTT. This gives the protein CASGRADTQYF.

This chain links TRBV3-1 with TRBJ1-6; D ambiguous. The CDR3 consists of 11 residues. Per the germline V gene, CDR1 is LGHDT and CDR2 is YNNKEL (reference sequence). V was cut by 2 bases and J by 14 bases, with 7 bases left in between. The CDR3 region has the DNA TGTGCCAGCAGCCAATATCTATCCCTCCACTTT. Translated, it gives CASSQYLSLHF. Full variable domain (missing parts from reference TRBV3-1 and TRBJ1-6): DTAVSQTPKYLVTQMGNDKSIKCEQNLGHDTMYWYKQDSKKFLKIMFSYNNKELIINETVPNRFSPKSPDKAHLNLHINSLELGDSAVYFCASSQYLSLHFGNGTRLTVT.

The rearrangement links TRBV18 to TRBJ1-2; 7 bases are a match to TRBD1. The germline CDR1 and CDR2 sequences are KGHSH and LQKENI. J lost 0 bases, V lost 3 bases, and 7 bases had no gene match. This CDR3 region has 16 residues. CDR3 DNA: TGTGCCAGCTCACCTATAGACAGGGCCTCTAACTATGGCTACACCTTC. It encodes CASSPIDRASNYGYTF.

This clonotype was seen only once. The chain employs TRBV6-1 and TRBJ1-1; no clear D gene. The CDR3 is 14 residues long. Trimming took off 4 bases at V and 2 bases at J, with 11 bases between the two ends. Germline CDR1 reads MNHNS; CDR2 reads SASEGT. The CDR3 region is CASSGVVGNTEAFF. The CDR3 DNA is TGTGCCAGCAGTGGGGTTGTAGGCAACACTGAAGCTTTCTTT.

In the case of this clonotype: A much larger clone differs from this one at a single base, so this may be a read error. This chain uses TRBV5-6 with TRBJ2-7, with a tentative D call TRBD2 (5 bases). The V and J ends lost 2 bases and 7 bases respectively, with 16 bases between them. CDR3 length: 14 residues. Germline loops: CDR1 SGHDT, CDR2 YYEEEE. The CDR3, as DNA: TGTGCCAGCAGCTTTTCCGAGAGGGCGAATGAGCAGTACTTC. Encoded protein: CASSFSERANEQYF.

A few counts support this clonotype. The CDR3 spells CASSWTASETQYF. CDR3 DNA: TGCGCCAGCAGCTGGACAGCTTCGGAGACCCAGTACTTC. This chain joins TRBV5-1 and TRBJ2-5, with D possibly matching TRBD1 (6 bases). Trimming removed 3 bases from V and 5 bases from J, with 11 bases in between. CDR3 size: 13 residues. Germline CDR1 is SGHRS and CDR2 is YFSETQ.

This clonotype came up a few times. The chain has TRBV14 and TRBJ2-3; unclear D gene. V lost 1 base to trimming and J lost 2 bases, with 13 bases between them. Germline V gene sequence: CDR1 SGHDN, CDR2 FVKESK. The CDR3 runs to 16 residues. In DNA form, the CDR3 reads TGTGCCAGCAGCCAAGGCGCCCTTCTGGACACAGATACGCAGTATTTT. Its translation: CASSQGALLDTDTQYF. Full variable domain (missing parts from reference TRBV14 and TRBJ2-3): EAGVTQFPSHSVIEKGQTVTLRCDPISGHDNLYWYRRVMGKEIKFLLHFVKESKQDESGMPNNRFLAERTGGTYSTLKVQPAELEDSGVYFCASSQGALLDTDTQYFGPGTRLTVL.